The 28 T cell receptor beta chains presented below share a single source sample, sequenced in a study of T-cell memory formation after mild COVID-19. TCRdb analysed the 5' RACE reads with MiXCR anew, one entry per CDR3 protein. Among tens of thousands of distinct CDR3 sequences listed, roughly 16% were seen once. Sequencing used PBMCs or a T cell subset sorted from them (not recorded which). Every receptor here comes from a man between 18 and 29 years old who had mild COVID-19 (a few samples of this study predate the infection). Cell type and time point are not known.

This clonotype was seen a handful of times. V gene TRBV14 combines with J gene TRBJ2-7; D perhaps matches TRBD2 (5 bases). Trimming shortened V by 4 bases and J by 4 bases, and 14 bases separated the two germline ends. Germline CDR1 is SGHDN and CDR2 is FVKESK. This CDR3 comprises 14 residues. In DNA, the CDR3 is TGTGCCAGCAGCCCACAAGATCGGGATTACGAGCAGTACGTC. Amino acids: CASSPQDRDYEQYV.

A few counts support this clonotype. The V call is TRBV11-2, the J call TRBJ2-5; 8 positions agree with TRBD1. Trimming at V came to 6 bases and at J to 0 bases, leaving 9 bases not matched to a gene. From germline, CDR1 is SGHAT and CDR2 FQNNGV. The CDR3 spans 16 residues. DNA for the CDR3: TGTGCCAGCAGACCCGGGACAGGAGACTACCAAGAGACCCAGTACTTC. Protein: CASRPGTGDYQETQYF. The variable domain in full, with the rest retrieved from reference TRBV11-2 and TRBJ2-5, is EAGVAQSPRYKIIEKRQSVAFWCNPISGHATLYWYQQILGQGPKLLIQFQNNGVVDDSQLPKDRFSAERLKGVDSTLKIQPAKLEDSAVYLCASRPGTGDYQETQYFGPGTRLLVL.

Comments on this clonotype: Sequence at one end of the junction differs from germline and may be a read error. This sequence joins TRBV28 and TRBJ2-5; 9 positions agree with TRBD1. This CDR3 is built from 15 residues. CDR1 is MDHEN, CDR2 SYDVKM, per germline. The CDR3 DNA reads as TGTTCCAGCAGACCGGGACAGGGAGTTTTGCAGACCCAGTACTTC. Translated, it gives CSSRPGQGVLQTQYF. The variable domain in full, completed from reference TRBV28 and TRBJ2-5, reads DVKVTQSSRYLVKRTGEKVFLECVQDMDHENMFWYRQDPGLGLRLIYFSYDVKMKEKGDIPEGYSVSREKKERFSLILESASTNQTSMYLCSSRPGQGVLQTQYFGPGTRLLVL.

The CDR3 region has the DNA TGTGCCAGCAGTGAGGACAGCTCCTACAATGAGCAGTTCTTC. Translating it yields CASSEDSSYNEQFF. The rearrangement links TRBV27 to TRBJ2-1; a weak D match, TRBD1 (6 bases). The germline CDR1 and CDR2 sequences are MNHEY and SMNVEV (reference sequence). CDR3 size: 14 residues. V lost 5 bases, J lost 0 bases, and 8 bases lay in between.

This clonotype was detected only a few times. The chain recombines TRBV7-6 with TRBJ1-1; D remains unclear. The CDR3 totals 16 residues. Germline loops: CDR1 SGHVS, CDR2 FNYEAQ. V was pared by 1 base and J by 5 bases, with 17 bases between. DNA of the CDR3: TGTGCCAGCAGCTTAGGGGCCTTGGGAATGGAGACTGAAGCTTTCTTT. Translated: CASSLGALGMETEAFF.

This chain uses TRBV23-1 with TRBJ2-5, with no clear D. TRBV23-1 is filed as an ORF, its function uncertain. This CDR3 is 13 amino acids long. Between the trimmed V and J ends, which lost 11 bases and 7 bases, there was a span of 20 bases. The CDR3 sequence: CAPPPRRRGTQYF. The CDR3 nucleotides read TGCGCCCCTCCACCCCGAAGACGCGGGACCCAGTACTTC.

This clonotype was detected a few times. The chain recombines TRBV10-3 with TRBJ1-1, with D possibly being TRBD1 (6 bases). Germline loops: CDR1 ENHRY, CDR2 SYGVKD. This CDR3 has 13 amino acids. Trimming stripped 6 bases from V and 4 bases from J, with 12 bases between. The DNA for the CDR3 is TGTGCCATCAGGGCAGGGGCGAGCACTGAAGCTTTCTTT. Translating it yields CAIRAGASTEAFF.

This clonotype was counted ten times or more. V is TRBV5-5 and J is TRBJ2-2; 10 nucleotides match TRBD2. Germline V gene sequence: CDR1 SGHKS, CDR2 YYEKEE (reference sequence). The CDR3 is 15 amino acids. V lost 4 bases and J lost 5; bases outside the gene matches: 5. The CDR3 protein is CASSPGTSETGELFF. The CDR3 nucleotides read TGTGCCAGCAGCCCGGGGACTAGCGAGACCGGGGAGCTGTTTTTT.

This clonotype was picked up a small number of times. J is TRBJ2-2 and V is TRBV7-9; the D gene is possibly TRBD2 (5 bases). V was shortened by 2 bases and J by 6 bases, with 10 bases between the two germline ends. The CDR3 contains 14 residues. Germline CDR1 and CDR2: SEHNR and FQNEAQ (reference sequence). As DNA, the CDR3 is TGTGCCAGCAGCTTAAGCTTCGGGGCCGGGGAGCTGTTTTTT. It encodes CASSLSFGAGELFF.

This clonotype occurred a few times. The chain links TRBV6-5 to TRBJ2-2; perhaps TRBD2 as D (6 bases). This CDR3 contains 14 residues. V was shortened by 10 bases and J by 0 bases, with 12 bases between the two germline ends. Germline V gives CDR1 MNHEY, CDR2 SVGAGI. As DNA, the CDR3 is TGTGCCACTACTCGGGGGTCGAACACCGGGGAGCTGTTTTTT. Amino acids: CATTRGSNTGELFF.

This clonotype occurred a few times. The chain combines TRBV30 with TRBJ2-7, with D unclear. Trimming took 3 bases from V and 4 from J, leaving 10 bases between them. Germline CDR1 GTSNPN, CDR2 SVGIG (reference sequence). CDR3 length: 12 amino acids. CDR3 in DNA: TGTGCCTGGAGCGAAGACAAGTACGAGCAGTACTTC. It is translated as CAWSEDKYEQYF.

V is TRBV20-1 and J is TRBJ2-7; tentative D call: TRBD2 (5 bases). The CDR3 consists of 14 residues. Germline V lookup: CDR1 DFQATT, CDR2 SNEGSKA (reference sequence). Trimming cost V 0 bases and J 6 bases, with 15 bases left between them. The CDR3 reads CSARERTGVGEQYV. The CDR3 DNA follows: TGCAGTGCTAGAGAGAGGACCGGGGTAGGCGAGCAGTACGTC.

The chain employs TRBV6-5 and TRBJ1-2; D perhaps matches TRBD1 (6 bases). Trimming took off 7 bases at V and 7 bases at J, with 13 bases between the two ends. The germline V gene encodes CDR1 MNHEY and CDR2 SVGAGI. The CDR3 is 12 amino acids. CDR3: CASTDTGSGYTF. The CDR3 nucleotides read TGTGCCAGCACCGACACAGGGAGTGGCTACACCTTC.

Worth noting for this clonotype: One end of the junction is discordant with germline, which a read error may explain. The chain couples TRBV18 to TRBJ2-1; 12 bases line up with TRBD2. The CDR3 is 15 amino acids. The germline gives CDR1 KGHSH, CDR2 LQKENI. The CDR3 coding sequence is TGTGCCAGCTCCCCACTAGCGGGGGGATACAATGAGCAGTTCTTC. It encodes CASSPLAGGYNEQFF.

The chain links TRBV6-2 or TRBV6-3 to TRBJ1-5; D unresolved. The CDR3 spans 11 residues. Germline V gene data show CDR1 as MNHEY and CDR2 as SVGEGT. V gave up 2 bases and J gave up 11 bases, with 7 bases separating them. The CDR3 bases are TGTGCCAGCAGTTACGGCGGGGCCCAGCATTTT. This sequence encodes CASSYGGAQHF.

This clonotype was seen repeatedly, ten times or more. The rearrangement uses TRBV7-2 and TRBJ2-4; weak D call: TRBD2 (5 bases). V lost 5 bases to trimming and J lost 6 bases, with 14 bases between them. Germline loops: CDR1 SGHTA, CDR2 FQGNSA. This CDR3 has 14 amino acids. The CDR3 DNA reads TGTGCCAGCAGCGGAGGCCAGGACCGAAACATTCAGTACTTC. This sequence encodes CASSGGQDRNIQYF.

In this sample, this clonotype turned up a few times. CDR3: CAGRAERGSNQPQHF. In DNA, the CDR3 is TGTGCCGGCCGGGCGGAGCGGGGGAGTAATCAGCCCCAGCATTTT. The V gene is TRBV12-3 or TRBV12-4, the J gene TRBJ1-5; possible D gene TRBD1, 5 bases. V gave up 11 bases and J gave up 4 bases, with 21 bases separating them. The CDR3 is made up of 15 amino acids.

This clonotype came up a few times. The chain joins TRBV6-5 to TRBJ1-6, with D hard to call. Germline V gene sequence: CDR1 MNHEY, CDR2 SVGAGI. The V end was cut by 2 bases, the J end by 9 bases, with 11 bases between. The CDR3 totals 14 residues. The CDR3 DNA reads TGTGCCAGCAGTTACAAACAGTATGGTTCACCCCTCCACTTT. Amino acids: CASSYKQYGSPLHF.

The chain carries TRBV7-2 and TRBJ1-1; maybe TRBD1 (6 bases). V was trimmed by 5 bases and J by 3 bases, leaving 13 bases between them. Germline V gene lookup returns CDR1 SGHTA and CDR2 FQGNSA. The CDR3 runs 14 residues. DNA for the CDR3: TGTGCCAGCAGCGCGTCAACAGGGTACACTGAAGCTTTCTTT. It encodes CASSASTGYTEAFF.

This clonotype was seen a handful of times. The chain employs TRBV4-1 and TRBJ2-3, with D maybe TRBD2 (6 bases). Trimming pared 0 bases from V and 8 bases from J, leaving 12 bases between. CDR3 size: 14 residues. In germline, CDR1 is MGHRA, CDR2 YSYEKL. The CDR3 DNA sequence: TGCGCCAGCAGCCAAGACGGTGCCGGGGGTACGCAGTATTTT. Translating gives CASSQDGAGGTQYF.

This chain connects TRBV7-9 to TRBJ2-2; D is undetermined. The germline V gene has CDR1 SEHNR and CDR2 FQNEAQ (reference sequence). This CDR3 spans 15 amino acids. Trimming stripped 1 base from V and 3 bases from J, with 9 bases between. The CDR3 region has the DNA TGTGCCAGCAGCTTAGTGGGTAGCCACACCGGGGAGCTGTTTTTT. Amino acids: CASSLVGSHTGELFF.

This chain connects TRBV7-2 to TRBJ2-1; either TRBD1 or TRBD2 may fit D (6 bases each). Germline loops: CDR1 SGHTA, CDR2 FQGNSA. V was trimmed by 1 base and J by 6 bases, leaving 16 bases between them. This CDR3 has 16 amino acids. CDR3 region: CASSLVPRGRTNEQFF. CDR3 DNA sequence: TGTGCCAGCAGCTTAGTCCCCCGGGGGCGGACCAATGAGCAGTTCTTC.

In its sample, this clonotype was seen a few times. The V and J genes are TRBV4-3 and TRBJ1-6; TRBD1 might be the D (6 bases). V was trimmed by 2 bases and J by 10 bases, leaving 12 bases between them. CDR1 is LGHNA, CDR2 YSLEER, per germline. The CDR3 is 14 amino acids. CDR3 coding DNA: TGCGCCAGCAGCCAACGGGACACGGGGTCACCCCTCCACTTT. Amino acid sequence: CASSQRDTGSPLHF.

The chain employs TRBV12-3 or TRBV12-4 and TRBJ2-1, with D unresolved. The CDR3 is made up of 11 amino acids. The V gene lost 6 bases and the J gene lost 4 bases, with 4 bases spanning the gap. The CDR3 region is CASREYNEQFF. In nucleotides, the CDR3 is TGTGCCAGCAGGGAATACAATGAGCAGTTCTTC.

The V call is TRBV29-1, the J call TRBJ2-7, with D uncertain. The CDR3 covers 13 residues. V shed 3 bases and J shed 5 bases, with 14 bases lying between them. The germline V gene has CDR1 SQVTM and CDR2 ANQGSEA. The CDR3 DNA is TGCAGCGTTGAGGTGAAGGGCTTACACGAGCAGTACTTC. Translating it yields CSVEVKGLHEQYF.

The chain combines TRBV7-8 with TRBJ1-5; possible D gene TRBD1, 6 bases. CDR1 is SGHVS and CDR2 is FQNEAQ in the germline V gene. The CDR3 contains 14 residues. Trimming pared 5 bases from V and 5 bases from J, leaving 13 bases between. The CDR3 loop reads CASSRGTSYQPQHF. CDR3 in DNA: TGTGCCAGCAGCCGCGGGACATCTTATCAGCCCCAGCATTTT.

This chain joins TRBV7-8 and TRBJ2-1; D gene uncertain. Germline V gives CDR1 SGHVS, CDR2 FQNEAQ. This CDR3 contains 12 residues. V gave up 5 bases and J gave up 8 bases, with 10 bases separating them. The CDR3: CASSPVQYEQFF. CDR3 DNA: TGTGCCAGCAGCCCGGTTCAGTATGAGCAGTTCTTC.

The chain employs TRBV7-9 and TRBJ2-7; no reliable D call. V was trimmed by 2 bases and J by 5 bases, leaving 7 bases between them. The CDR3 consists of 12 residues. Germline-derived CDR1 and CDR2 are SEHNR and FQNEAQ (reference sequence). The CDR3 region is CASSLRVHEQYF. CDR3 DNA: TGTGCCAGCAGCTTAAGGGTTCACGAGCAGTACTTC.